Presented here are 3 T cell receptor beta chains from one specimen sequenced in a study of blood T cell repertoires in COVID-19. The repertoire was sequenced with immunoSEQ multiplex PCR; TCRdb's copy has only in-frame clones and lacks some. The table lists 100,000 or so clones, 90% to 95% of them singletons. The sequencing sample was made of peripheral blood. These receptors all come from a man aged 50 to 60 with acute or convalescent COVID-19.

The chain recombines TRBV6-5 with TRBJ1-5; possibly TRBD1 for D (5 bases). CDR1 is MNHEY and CDR2 is SVGAGI in the germline V gene. The V end lost 9 bases, the J end lost 5 bases, and 14 bases lay between the germline ends. The CDR3 runs 13 residues. The CDR3 sequence: CASRSGLDQPQHF. The CDR3 nucleotides are TGTGCCAGTCGGTCAGGGTTAGATCAGCCCCAGCATTTT.

The V call is TRBV13, the J call TRBJ1-2; D remains ambiguous. CDR3 length: 15 residues. The germline gives CDR1 PRHDT, CDR2 FYEKMQ (reference sequence). Between the trimmed V and J ends, which lost 1 base and 5 bases, there was a span of 14 bases. The CDR3 region has the DNA TGTGCCAGCAGCTTAGTAGCAGACTTCGAATATGGCTACACCTTC. This codes for CASSLVADFEYGYTF.

The rearrangement uses TRBV10-2 and TRBJ1-3; 7 bases map to TRBD1. V dropped 8 bases and J dropped 3; count of bases not matched to a gene: 4. Germline V CDR1 and CDR2: WSHSY, SAAADI. This CDR3 is built from 13 residues. CDR3 amino acids: CASSGGYGNTIYF. In nucleotides, the CDR3 is TGCGCCAGCTCAGGGGGATATGGAAACACCATATATTTT.